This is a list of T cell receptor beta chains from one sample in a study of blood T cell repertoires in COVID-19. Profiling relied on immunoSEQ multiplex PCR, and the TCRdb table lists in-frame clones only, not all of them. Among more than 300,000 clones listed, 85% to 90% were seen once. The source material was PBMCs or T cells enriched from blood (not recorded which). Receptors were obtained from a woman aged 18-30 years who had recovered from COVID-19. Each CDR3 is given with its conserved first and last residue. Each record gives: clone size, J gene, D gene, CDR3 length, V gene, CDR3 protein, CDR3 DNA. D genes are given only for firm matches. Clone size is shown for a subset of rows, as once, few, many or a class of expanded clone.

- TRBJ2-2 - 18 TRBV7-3 CASSLIIDPQVNTGELFF TGTGCCAGCAGCTTAATAATTGATCCCCAGGTCAACACCGGGGAGCTGTTTTTT
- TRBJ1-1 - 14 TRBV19 CASSIGQGGTEAFF TGTGCCAGTAGTATAGGGCAGGGTGGCACTGAAGCTTTCTTT
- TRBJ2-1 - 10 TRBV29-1 CSVEVVEQFF TGCAGCGTTGAAGTAGTGGAGCAGTTCTTC
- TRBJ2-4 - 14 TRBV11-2 CASSFGPAKNIQYF TGTGCCAGCAGCTTCGGTCCAGCCAAAAACATTCAGTACTTC
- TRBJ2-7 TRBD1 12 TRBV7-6 CASSSQGYEQYF TGTGCCAGCAGCTCACAGGGGTACGAGCAGTACTTC
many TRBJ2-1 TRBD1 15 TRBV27 CASSSNRGRGNEQFF TGTGCCAGCAGTTCCAACAGGGGGCGCGGGAATGAGCAGTTCTTC
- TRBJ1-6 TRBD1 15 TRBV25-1 CASSETGTGVSPLHF TGTGCCAGCAGTGAAACCGGGACAGGGGTCTCACCCCTCCACTTT
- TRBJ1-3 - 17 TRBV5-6 CASSRSPRGDSGNTIYF TGTGCCAGCAGCCGATCACCCAGGGGTGACTCTGGAAACACCATATATTTT
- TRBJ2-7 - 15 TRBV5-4 CASSPRVTEPYEQYF TGTGCCAGCAGCCCCAGGGTGACGGAGCCATACGAGCAGTACTTC
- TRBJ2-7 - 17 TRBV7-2 CASSLEGHRDIADEQYF TGTGCCAGCAGCTTAGAAGGCCACCGGGACATAGCCGACGAGCAGTACTTC
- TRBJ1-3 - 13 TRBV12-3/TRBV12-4 CASSSYSGNTIYF TGTGCCAGCAGTTCTTACTCTGGAAACACCATATATTTT
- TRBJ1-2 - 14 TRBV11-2 CASSLDPRASGYTF TGTGCCAGCAGCTTAGATCCCAGGGCTAGTGGCTACACCTTC
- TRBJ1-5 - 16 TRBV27 CASSLTWGDTGQPQHF TGTGCCAGCAGTCTCACATGGGGCGATACGGGCCAGCCCCAGCATTTT
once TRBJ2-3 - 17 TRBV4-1 CASSQVGISSWADTQYF TGCGCCAGCAGCCAAGTGGGGATCTCTAGCTGGGCAGATACGCAGTATTTT
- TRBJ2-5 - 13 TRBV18 CASSRGHQETQYF TGTGCCAGCTCAAGGGGCCACCAAGAGACCCAGTACTTC
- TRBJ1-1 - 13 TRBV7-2 CASSPWTEDEAFF TGTGCCAGCAGCCCGTGGACGGAGGATGAAGCTTTCTTT
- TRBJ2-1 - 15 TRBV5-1 CASSLFGGSDNEQFF TGCGCCAGCAGCTTATTCGGGGGTTCAGACAATGAGCAGTTCTTC